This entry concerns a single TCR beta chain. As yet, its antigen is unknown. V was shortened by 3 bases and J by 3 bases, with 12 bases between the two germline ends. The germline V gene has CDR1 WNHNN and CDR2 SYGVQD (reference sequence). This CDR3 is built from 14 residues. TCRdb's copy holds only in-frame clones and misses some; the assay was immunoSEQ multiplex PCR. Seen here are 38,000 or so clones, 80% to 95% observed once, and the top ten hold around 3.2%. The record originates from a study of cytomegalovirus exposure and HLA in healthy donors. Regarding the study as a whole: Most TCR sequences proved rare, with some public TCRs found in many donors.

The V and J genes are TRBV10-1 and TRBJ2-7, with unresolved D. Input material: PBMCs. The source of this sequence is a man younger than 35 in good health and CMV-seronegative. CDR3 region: CASSDLHILYEQYF. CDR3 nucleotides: TGCGCCAGCAGTGATCTTCACATCCTCTACGAGCAGTACTTC.